These 2 T cell receptor beta chains were sequenced from one sample in a study of radiotherapy plus CTLA-4 blockade in lung cancer. The method was immunoSEQ multiplex PCR; TCRdb's version includes in-frame clones alone and lacks a portion of them. This repertoire shows roughly 60,000 clones, 60% to 80% found once; its top ten account for about 3.1%. The sample was peripheral blood, taken from a patient treated with radiotherapy plus ipilimumab. All receptors derive from a human donor with non-small cell lung cancer who had a complete response to radiotherapy plus ipilimumab.

The V gene is TRBV18, the J gene TRBJ2-7; 8 bases align to TRBD2. The germline CDR1 and CDR2 sequences are KGHSH and LQKENI. Trimming cost V 2 bases and J 3 bases; bases outside gene matches: 6. This CDR3 has 15 residues. The chain's CDR3 is CASSPISGSGYEQYF. The CDR3 region has the DNA TGTGCCAGCTCACCAATCAGCGGGAGCGGCTACGAGCAGTACTTC.

The rearrangement uses TRBV9 and TRBJ2-7; 13 bases match TRBD2. From germline, CDR1 is SGDLS and CDR2 YYNGEE. The junction had 11 bases not matched to a gene; V was cut back by 3 bases and J by 2 bases. This CDR3 has 18 amino acids. The CDR3 spells CASSAGLAGPLNPYEQYF. The DNA of the CDR3 is TGTGCCAGCAGCGCGGGACTAGCGGGACCCCTCAACCCCTACGAGCAGTACTTC.